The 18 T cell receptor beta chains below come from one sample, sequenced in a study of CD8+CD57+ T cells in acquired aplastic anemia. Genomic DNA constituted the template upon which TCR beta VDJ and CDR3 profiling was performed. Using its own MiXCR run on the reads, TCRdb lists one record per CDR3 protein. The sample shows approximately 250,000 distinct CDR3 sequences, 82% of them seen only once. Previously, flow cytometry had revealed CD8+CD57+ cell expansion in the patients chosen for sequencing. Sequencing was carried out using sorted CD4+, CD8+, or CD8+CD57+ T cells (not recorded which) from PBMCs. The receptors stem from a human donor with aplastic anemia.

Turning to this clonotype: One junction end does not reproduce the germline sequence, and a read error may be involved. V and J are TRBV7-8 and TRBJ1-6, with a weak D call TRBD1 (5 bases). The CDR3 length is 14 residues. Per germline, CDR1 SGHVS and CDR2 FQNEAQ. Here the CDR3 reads CASSLDRGNATLYF. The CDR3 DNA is TGTGCCAGCAGTTTAGACAGAGGCAACGCTACCCTCTACTTT.

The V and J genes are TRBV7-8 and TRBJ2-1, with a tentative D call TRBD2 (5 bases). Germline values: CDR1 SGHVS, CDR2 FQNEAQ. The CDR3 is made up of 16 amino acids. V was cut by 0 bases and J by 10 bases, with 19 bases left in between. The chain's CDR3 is CASSLAGGRDIKEQFF. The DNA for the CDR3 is TGTGCCAGCAGCTTAGCGGGCGGGCGCGATATCAAGGAGCAGTTCTTC.

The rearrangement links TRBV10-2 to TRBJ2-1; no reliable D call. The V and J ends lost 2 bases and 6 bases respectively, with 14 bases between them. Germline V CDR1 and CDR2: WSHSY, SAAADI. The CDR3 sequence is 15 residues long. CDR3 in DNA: TGCGCCAGCAGTGAGGACTCCAAGCCGGTCAATGAGCAGTTCTTC. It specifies CASSEDSKPVNEQFF.

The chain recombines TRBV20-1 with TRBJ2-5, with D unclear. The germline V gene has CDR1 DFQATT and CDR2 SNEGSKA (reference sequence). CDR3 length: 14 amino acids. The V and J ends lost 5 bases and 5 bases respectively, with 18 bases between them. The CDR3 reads CSAPFVNSYETQYF. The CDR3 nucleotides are TGCAGTGCTCCATTCGTAAATTCCTACGAGACCCAGTACTTC.

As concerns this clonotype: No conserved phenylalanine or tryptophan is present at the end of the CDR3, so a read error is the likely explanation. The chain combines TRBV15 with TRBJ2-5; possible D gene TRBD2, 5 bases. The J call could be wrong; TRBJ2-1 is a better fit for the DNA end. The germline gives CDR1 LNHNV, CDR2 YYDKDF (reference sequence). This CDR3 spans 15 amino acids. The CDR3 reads CATSRDRHGENEQFC. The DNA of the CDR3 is TGTGCAACCAGCAGAGATAGACACGGGGAGAACGAGCAGTTCTGC.

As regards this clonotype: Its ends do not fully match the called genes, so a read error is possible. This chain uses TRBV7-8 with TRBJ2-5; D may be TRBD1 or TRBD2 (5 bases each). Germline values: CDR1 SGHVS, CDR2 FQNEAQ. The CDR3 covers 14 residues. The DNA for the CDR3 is TGTGCCAGCAGCTTTCATCCAGACGGGACGGCCCAGCCCTTC. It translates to CASSFHPDGTAQPF.

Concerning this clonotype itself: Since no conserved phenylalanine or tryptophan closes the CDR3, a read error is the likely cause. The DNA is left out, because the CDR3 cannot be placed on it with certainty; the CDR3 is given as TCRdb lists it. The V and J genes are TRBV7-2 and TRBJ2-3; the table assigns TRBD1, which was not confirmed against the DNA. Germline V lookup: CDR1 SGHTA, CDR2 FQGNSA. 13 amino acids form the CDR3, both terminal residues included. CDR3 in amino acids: CASRYAGSADHGY.

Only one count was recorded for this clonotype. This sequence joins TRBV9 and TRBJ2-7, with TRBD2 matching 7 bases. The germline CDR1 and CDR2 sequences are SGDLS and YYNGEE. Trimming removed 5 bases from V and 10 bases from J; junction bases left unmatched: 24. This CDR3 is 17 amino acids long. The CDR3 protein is CASSGEAGNTGERVQYF. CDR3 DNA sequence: TGTGCCAGCAGTGGTGAAGCGGGGAACACCGGGGAGCGTGTCCAGTACTTC.

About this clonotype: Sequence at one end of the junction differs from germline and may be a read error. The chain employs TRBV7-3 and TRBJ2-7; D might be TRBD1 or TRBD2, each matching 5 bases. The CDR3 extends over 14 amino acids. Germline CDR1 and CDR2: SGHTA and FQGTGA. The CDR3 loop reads CATSSRGLGDEQHF. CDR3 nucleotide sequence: TGTGCCACCAGCTCCCGGGGCCTAGGCGACGAGCAGCACTTC. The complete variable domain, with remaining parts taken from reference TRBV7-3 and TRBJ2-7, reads GAGVSQTPSNKVTEKGKYVELRCDPISGHTALYWYRQSLGQGPEFLIYFQGTGAADDSGLPNDRFFAVRPEGSVSTLKIQRTERGDSAVYLCATSSRGLGDEQHFGPGTRLTVT.

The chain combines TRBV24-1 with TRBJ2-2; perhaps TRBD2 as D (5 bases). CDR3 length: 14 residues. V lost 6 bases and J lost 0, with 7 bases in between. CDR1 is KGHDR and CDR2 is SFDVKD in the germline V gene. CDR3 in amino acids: CATSSGANTGELFF. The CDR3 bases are TGTGCCACCAGTTCCGGGGCGAACACCGGGGAGCTGTTTTTT.

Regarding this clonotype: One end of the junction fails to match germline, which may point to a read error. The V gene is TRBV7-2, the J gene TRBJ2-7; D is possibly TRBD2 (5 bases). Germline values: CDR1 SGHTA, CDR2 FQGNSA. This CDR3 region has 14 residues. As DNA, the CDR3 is TGTGCCAGCAGCTTAGCGGGGAGAGGCGATGAGCAGTATTTC. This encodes CASSLAGRGDEQYF.

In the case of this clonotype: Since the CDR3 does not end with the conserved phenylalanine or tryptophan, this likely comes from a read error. The CDR3 reads CATSVFGRGGAETQYV. CDR3 DNA sequence: TGTGCCACCAGTGTTTTTGGGCGGGGAGGCGCCGAGACCCAGTACGTC. The chain uses TRBV24-1 and TRBJ2-5, with D possibly being TRBD2 (6 bases). The V and J ends lost 5 bases and 5 bases respectively, with 20 bases between them. The germline V gene encodes CDR1 KGHDR and CDR2 SFDVKD. The CDR3 sequence is 16 residues long.

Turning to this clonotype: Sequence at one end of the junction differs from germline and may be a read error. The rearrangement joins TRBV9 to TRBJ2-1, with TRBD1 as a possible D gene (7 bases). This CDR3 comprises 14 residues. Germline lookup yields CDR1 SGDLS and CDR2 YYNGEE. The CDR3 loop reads CASSGGDRQGGNIF. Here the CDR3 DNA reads TGTGCCAGCAGCGGGGGGGACCGACAGGGAGGAAACATCTTC.

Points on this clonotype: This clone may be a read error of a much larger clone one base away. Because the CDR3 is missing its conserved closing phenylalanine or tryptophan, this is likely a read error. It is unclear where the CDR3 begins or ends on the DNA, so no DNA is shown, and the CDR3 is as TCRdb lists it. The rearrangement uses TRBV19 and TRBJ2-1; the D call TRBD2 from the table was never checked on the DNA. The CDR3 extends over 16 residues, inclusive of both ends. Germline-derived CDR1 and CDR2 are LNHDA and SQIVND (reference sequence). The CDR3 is CASSIASGTYNDQFFV.

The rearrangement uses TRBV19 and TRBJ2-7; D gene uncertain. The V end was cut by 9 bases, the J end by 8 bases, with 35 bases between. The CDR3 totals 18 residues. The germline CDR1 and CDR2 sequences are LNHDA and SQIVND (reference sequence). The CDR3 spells CASSFTTDVSSSSDQQYV. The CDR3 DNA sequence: TGTGCCAGCAGCTTTACTACCGACGTGAGCAGTTCTTCCGACCAGCAGTACGTC.

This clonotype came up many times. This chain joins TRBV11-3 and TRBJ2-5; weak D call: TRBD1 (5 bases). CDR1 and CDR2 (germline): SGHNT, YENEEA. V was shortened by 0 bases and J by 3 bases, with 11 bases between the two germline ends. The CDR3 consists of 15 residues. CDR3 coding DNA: TGTGCCAGCAGCTTAGATCTGACAGCAAAAGAGACCCAGTACTTC. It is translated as CASSLDLTAKETQYF.

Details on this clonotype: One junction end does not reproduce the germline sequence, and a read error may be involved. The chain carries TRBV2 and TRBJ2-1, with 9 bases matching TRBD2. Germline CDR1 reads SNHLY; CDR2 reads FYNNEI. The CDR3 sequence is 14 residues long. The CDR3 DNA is TGTGCCACCAGTGATAGCGGGAGTAGGGATAAGCAGTTCTTC. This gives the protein CATSDSGSRDKQFF.

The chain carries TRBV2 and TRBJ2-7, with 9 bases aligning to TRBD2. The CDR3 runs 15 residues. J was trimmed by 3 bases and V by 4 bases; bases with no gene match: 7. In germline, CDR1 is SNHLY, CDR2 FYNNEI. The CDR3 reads CASSALAGNNYEQYF. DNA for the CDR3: TGTGCCAGCAGTGCTCTAGCGGGAAATAACTACGAGCAGTACTTC.